Following are 9 T cell receptor beta chains from one sample sequenced in a study of human T cells and chemical hapten exposure. As for treatment: therapeutic diphenylcyclopropenone sensitization with weekly scalp DPC. The library gave individual cDNA molecules unique molecular identifiers. From the reads, TCRdb called clonotypes with MiXCR, one entry per CDR3 protein. The table shows about 5,100 distinct CDR3 sequences, with around 51% occurring only once. The material was whole blood, obtained before DPC sensitization or 2, 6, or about 24 weeks after (not recorded which). These receptors came from an adult with alopecia areata. Some clones in this sample may be carry-over from other donors' samples. This table probably holds off-target reads from a library built for another chain.

V is TRBV9 and J is TRBJ2-3; TRBD2 is a possible D gene (6 bases). V lost 0 bases, J lost 1 base, and 15 bases lay in between. This CDR3 is 17 amino acids long. CDR1 is SGDLS and CDR2 is YYNGEE in the germline V gene. The CDR3 nucleotides read TGTGCCAGCAGCGTAGCTACGGGGGAGACGGGCACAGATACGCAGTATTTT. Its protein product is CASSVATGETGTDTQYF.

The chain couples TRBV29-1 to TRBJ2-7, with 7 nucleotides matching TRBD1. There are 14 residues in the CDR3. Germline CDR1 is SQVTM and CDR2 is ANQGSEA. V shed 3 bases, J shed 2 bases, and the junction held 7 bases outside the gene matches. The CDR3 sequence: CSVEAPGGPYEQYF. The DNA of the CDR3 is TGCAGCGTTGAGGCTCCAGGGGGTCCCTACGAGCAGTACTTC.

CDR3 in DNA: TGCAGTGCTCTTAGGACTAACGAGCAGTACTTC. This sequence encodes CSALRTNEQYF. The chain joins TRBV20-1 to TRBJ2-7, with a tentative D call TRBD2 (6 bases). The germline gives CDR1 DFQATT, CDR2 SNEGSKA (reference sequence). V lost 5 bases and J 5 bases, leaving 10 bases between the germline ends. This CDR3 has 11 residues.

The rearrangement links TRBV2 to TRBJ2-4; D might be TRBD2 (6 bases). V was cut by 2 bases and J by 1 base, with 12 bases left in between. CDR1 and CDR2 (germline): SNHLY, FYNNEI. The CDR3 runs to 16 residues. The CDR3 sequence: CASSESAGLAKNIQYF. In DNA form, the CDR3 reads TGTGCCAGCAGTGAATCGGCGGGGCTGGCCAAAAACATTCAGTACTTC.

There are a few counts of this clonotype. The chain carries TRBV2 and TRBJ2-7; 10 bases agree with TRBD2. Germline CDR1 reads SNHLY; CDR2 reads FYNNEI. CDR3 length: 15 amino acids. V was clipped by 5 bases and J by 3 bases; unmatched bases: 7. CDR3 amino acids: CASSLGGTSVYEQYF. The DNA of the CDR3 is TGTGCCAGCAGTTTAGGAGGGACTAGCGTCTACGAGCAGTACTTC.

This chain links TRBV28 with TRBJ1-1; no reliable D call. The CDR3 is 11 residues long. Trimming took off 6 bases at V and 0 bases at J, with 2 bases between the two ends. Germline lookup yields CDR1 MDHEN and CDR2 SYDVKM. The CDR3 reads CASSMNTEAFF. The CDR3 DNA reads as TGTGCCAGCAGCATGAACACTGAAGCTTTCTTT.

The rearrangement uses TRBV20-1 and TRBJ2-7; D call uncertain. Trimming shortened V by 0 bases and J by 6 bases, and 18 bases separated the two germline ends. Per the germline V gene, CDR1 is DFQATT and CDR2 is SNEGSKA (reference sequence). The CDR3 runs 15 residues. The CDR3 loop reads CSARDPNPNDAEQYF. The CDR3 nucleotides are TGCAGTGCTAGAGATCCGAACCCAAACGACGCCGAGCAGTACTTC.

This clonotype occurred once. V gene TRBV20-1 combines with J gene TRBJ2-7, with 10 nucleotides matching TRBD1. CDR1 and CDR2 from the germline V gene are DFQATT and SNEGSKA (reference sequence). The CDR3 runs 12 residues. Trimming took 6 bases from V and 3 from J; bases not matched to a gene: 2. CDR3 DNA: TGCAGTGCGACAGGGGGCTTCTACGAGCAGTACTTC. Protein sequence: CSATGGFYEQYF.

The chain combines TRBV28 with TRBJ2-5; D unclear. The CDR3 runs to 12 residues. V dropped 2 bases and J dropped 5 bases, with 6 bases sitting between them. Per the germline V gene, CDR1 is MDHEN and CDR2 is SYDVKM. CDR3 amino acids: CASSLILETQYF. In DNA, the CDR3 is TGTGCCAGCAGTTTAATTCTTGAGACCCAGTACTTC.